This T cell receptor (beta chain) was captured by sequencing in a study of T-cell reconstitution after alpha-beta-depleted transplantation in children. Study results and limitations: T-cell numbers and diversity one year post-transplant derived largely from freshly generated T cells. Some patients showed high day-60 TCRbeta diversity, which derived from surviving recipient T cells and thymic progenitors. Reports say that about two months after transplant, the alpha-beta T cells came out of several hundred graft clones that had expanded.

There are 13 residues in the CDR3. Germline CDR1 reads LGHNA; CDR2 reads YSLEER. The V end lost 0 bases, the J end lost 3 bases, and 6 bases lay between the germline ends. Construction of the TCRbeta library involved unique molecular identifiers. TCRdb ran MiXCR on the PCR reads and lists one entry per CDR3 protein. The sample includes hundreds of thousands of distinct CDR3 sequences, roughly 13% seen only once; the top ten take over 2%. This clonotype was counted between two and nine times. Antigen specificity is unknown. This clonotype was obtained from a male patient under 18 who had a stem cell transplant for acute myeloid leukemia, so the T cells may come from the graft donor. V is TRBV4-3 and J is TRBJ2-7, with no clear D. This specimen consisted of PBMCs, mostly from graft donor cells, obtained 360 days after TCRalphabeta/CD19-depleted stem cell transplant. CDR3 bases: TGCGCCAGCAGCCAAGACCAGTACTACGAGCAGTACTTC. It translates to CASSQDQYYEQYF.